The sequence of this TCR beta chain was determined in a study of cytotoxic CD8 clonotypes in ibrutinib-treated CLL. The data were produced by immunoSEQ multiplex PCR, yet TCRdb's version contains in-frame clones alone and is incomplete. The sample carries under 300,000 clones, about three quarters recorded once. This CDR3 comprises 12 residues. Germline V gene lookup returns CDR1 SQVTM and CDR2 ANQGSEA. With V trimmed by 6 bases and J by 6 bases, 6 bases remained unmatched. The clonotype originates from a human donor with chronic lymphocytic leukemia. This chain links TRBV29-1 with TRBJ2-7; 9 positions agree with TRBD2. This specimen consisted of PBMCs, obtained after 24 months of ibrutinib treatment. This chain's CDR3 is CSVKRTSVEQYF. CDR3 coding DNA: TGCAGCGTAAAGAGGACTAGCGTCGAGCAGTACTTC.